This T cell receptor (beta chain) was sequenced in a study of blood T cell repertoires in COVID-19. Study background: PBMCs, B-cell-depleted T cells, or T cells provided the cDNA or gDNA that made up the material.

Enrolment of Seattle patients took place during active infection, and they were followed longitudinally. This clone has only one observation. In the authors' methods: Estimation of nucleated cell counts relied on the amplification of reference gene primers. Clones were read by immunoSEQ multiplex PCR, and TCRdb kept only the in-frame ones, dropping some. That table supplies the V and J calls and clone size; D and trimming were determined from the DNA. The table records 90,000 or so clones, roughly 89% of them present only once. This CDR3 has 14 amino acids. Germline CDR1 and CDR2: GTSNPN and SVGIG (reference sequence). Deletions cut 1 base from V and 2 bases from J, with 12 bases between.

The chain couples TRBV30 to TRBJ2-7; maybe TRBD2 (5 bases). The TCR sequence derives from a man aged 55 to 70 with COVID-19, enrolled during active disease. Sequencing was carried out using peripheral blood. The CDR3 protein is CAWSGGSAPYEQYF. The CDR3 nucleotides read TGTGCCTGGAGTGGCGGTAGCGCTCCCTACGAGCAGTACTTC.